A single sample is the source of the 19 T cell receptor beta chains below, sequenced in a study of T cell changes during pregnancy in multiple sclerosis. Libraries were prepared by immunoSEQ multiplex PCR; TCRdb keeps only in-frame clonotypes and omits some of them. Of about 68,000 clones detected, 90% appear once; the ten largest clones hold about 1.5%. The source material was peripheral blood, sampled in the third trimester of pregnancy. The receptors were gathered from a female donor with multiple sclerosis, enrolled in a pregnancy study.

CDR3 region: CASSSGTGWTGELFF. CDR3 coding DNA: TGTGCCAGCAGCTCCGGGACAGGGTGGACCGGGGAGCTGTTTTTT. The rearrangement links TRBV5-4 to TRBJ2-2; the match to TRBD1 covers 9 bases. CDR3 length: 15 amino acids. The V gene's germline CDR1 is SGHNT and CDR2 YYREEE (reference sequence). The ends lost 3 bases at V and 5 bases at J; junction bases unmatched: 5.

This chain links TRBV6-1 with TRBJ1-1; D call uncertain. The V end was cut by 6 bases, the J end by 0 bases, with 5 bases between. In germline, CDR1 is MNHNS, CDR2 SASEGT. This CDR3 region has 12 residues. In DNA form, the CDR3 reads TGTGCCAGCAGATTAATGAACACTGAAGCTTTCTTT. Its translation: CASRLMNTEAFF.

The chain couples TRBV27 to TRBJ2-1, with 7 bases fitting TRBD2. This CDR3 has 14 amino acids. V was pared by 6 bases and J by 5 bases, with 7 bases of the junction left unmatched. Germline V gene lookup returns CDR1 MNHEY and CDR2 SMNVEV (reference sequence). This CDR3 is CASSRGTTDNEQFF. As DNA, the CDR3 is TGTGCCAGCAGCCGCGGGACTACCGACAATGAGCAGTTCTTC.

The CDR3 coding sequence is TGTGCCAGCACCCCGTCCCTAAACACTGAAGCTTTCTTT. Translated: CASTPSLNTEAFF. This chain links TRBV6-5 with TRBJ1-1; the D is unclear. V lost 7 bases to trimming and J lost 2 bases, with 11 bases between them. Per the germline V gene, CDR1 is MNHEY and CDR2 is SVGAGI. This CDR3 region has 13 residues.

This chain joins TRBV5-6 and TRBJ2-4; 9 nucleotides match TRBD1. CDR3 length: 12 residues. Germline loops: CDR1 SGHDT, CDR2 YYEEEE. V shed 3 bases and J 10 bases; nucleotides not matched to a gene: 2. The CDR3 loop reads CASSSDRGIQYF. The CDR3 DNA sequence: TGTGCCAGCAGCTCCGACAGGGGGATTCAGTACTTC.

The CDR3: CASSATVWEKLFF. As DNA, the CDR3 is TGTGCCAGTAGTGCGACAGTGTGGGAAAAACTGTTTTTT. V usage is TRBV19 and J usage is TRBJ1-4; the D gene is possibly TRBD1 (5 bases). Germline CDR1 LNHDA, CDR2 SQIVND (reference sequence). V lost 5 bases and J lost 8, with 12 bases in between. This CDR3 is built from 13 residues.

The chain joins TRBV14 to TRBJ1-2; 8 positions match TRBD1. This CDR3 has 14 amino acids. The germline gives CDR1 SGHDN, CDR2 FVKESK. The V gene end was trimmed by 2 bases and the J gene end by 6 bases; junction bases not matched to a gene: 5. Here the CDR3 DNA reads TGTGCCAGCAGCCAAAACAGGGGGAGCGATGGCTACACCTTC. Translating gives CASSQNRGSDGYTF.

The rearrangement uses TRBV4-1 and TRBJ2-2; TRBD1 matches at 10 bases. This CDR3 has 15 amino acids. The V and J ends lost 8 bases and 5 bases, in that order; junction bases with no gene match: 8. In germline, CDR1 is MGHRA, CDR2 YSYEKL. The CDR3 region is CASLDRDRGTGELFF. The CDR3 coding sequence is TGCGCCAGCTTGGACCGGGACAGGGGAACCGGGGAGCTGTTTTTT.

The chain joins TRBV10-1 to TRBJ2-7, with D tentatively TRBD2 (6 bases). V dropped 3 bases and J dropped 4 bases, with 13 bases sitting between them. CDR1 and CDR2 from the germline V gene are WNHNN and SYGVQD (reference sequence). The CDR3 has 14 residues. The CDR3 region is CASSEGTGGYEQYF. CDR3 nucleotide sequence: TGCGCCAGCAGTGAAGGAACCGGGGGTTACGAGCAGTACTTC.

The chain has TRBV6-5 and TRBJ2-7, with 7 bases aligning to TRBD2. Trimming at V came to 6 bases and at J to 0 bases, leaving 8 bases not matched to a gene. The CDR3 has 15 residues. Germline-derived CDR1 and CDR2 are MNHEY and SVGAGI. CDR3 bases: TGTGCCAGCAGCTACCTAGCGGAGAGCTCCTACGAGCAGTACTTC. Amino acids: CASSYLAESSYEQYF.

The chain is built from TRBV7-2 and TRBJ2-7, with 9 bases aligning to TRBD2. Germline V lookup: CDR1 SGHTA, CDR2 FQGNSA. The CDR3 contains 13 residues. The V and J ends lost 8 bases and 0 bases, in that order; junction bases with no gene match: 2. CDR3 amino acids: CASGSGSSYEQYF. DNA of the CDR3: TGTGCCAGCGGTAGCGGGAGCTCCTACGAGCAGTACTTC.

The gene calls are TRBV5-5 and TRBJ2-2; 8 bases align to TRBD1. The CDR3 covers 16 residues. The ends lost 4 bases at V and 5 bases at J; junction bases unmatched: 10. CDR1 and CDR2 (germline): SGHKS, YYEKEE (reference sequence). CDR3 bases: TGTGCCAGCAGCCCTAGGACAGGGAAGGAAACCGGGGAGCTGTTTTTT. As protein: CASSPRTGKETGELFF.

The chain has TRBV6-5 and TRBJ2-6; 8 bases match TRBD2. Trimming cost V 7 bases and J 1 base; bases outside gene matches: 3. CDR1 is MNHEY and CDR2 is SVGAGI in the germline V gene. This CDR3 has 15 amino acids. CDR3 in amino acids: CASNAGGSGANVLTF. The CDR3 nucleotides read TGTGCCAGCAACGCGGGGGGTTCTGGGGCCAACGTCCTGACTTTC.

The CDR3: CASSLTPGHPGYTF. The CDR3 DNA reads as TGTGCCAGCAGTTTGACCCCAGGGCACCCTGGCTACACCTTC. The chain carries TRBV27 and TRBJ1-2; a weak D match, TRBD1 (5 bases). From germline, CDR1 is MNHEY and CDR2 SMNVEV (reference sequence). V lost 3 bases and J 7 bases, leaving 15 bases between the germline ends. The CDR3 has 14 residues.

The chain employs TRBV18 and TRBJ2-7, with D hard to call. Germline CDR1 is KGHSH and CDR2 is LQKENI. Trimming took 3 bases from V and 6 from J, leaving 18 bases between them. The CDR3 is 15 amino acids. The chain's CDR3 is CASSPYDHAVSEQYF. CDR3 nucleotide sequence: TGTGCCAGCTCACCTTACGATCACGCAGTGTCCGAGCAGTACTTC.

The V call is TRBV19, the J call TRBJ2-7, with 10 bases matching TRBD1. CDR1 is LNHDA, CDR2 SQIVND, per germline (reference sequence). The length of the CDR3 is 15 residues. V lost 5 bases to trimming and J lost 0 bases; unmatched junction nucleotides: 4. CDR3 region: CASSDRDRGSYEQYF. The CDR3 DNA follows: TGTGCCAGTAGTGATCGGGACAGGGGCTCCTACGAGCAGTACTTC.

This chain's CDR3 is CASSLEGGVTGTEAFF. The CDR3 coding sequence is TGTGCCAGCAGCTTAGAAGGGGGCGTCACTGGGACTGAAGCTTTCTTT. The chain recombines TRBV7-9 with TRBJ1-1; 7 nucleotides align to TRBD1. The CDR3 loop spans 16 amino acids. The V gene end was trimmed by 1 base and the J gene end by 5 bases; junction bases not matched to a gene: 10. CDR1 and CDR2 from the germline V gene are SEHNR and FQNEAQ (reference sequence).

This CDR3 is CASSLRDRAFTEAFF. The CDR3 region has the DNA TGTGCCAGCAGCCTCCGGGACAGGGCTTTCACTGAAGCTTTCTTT. The V call is TRBV7-8, the J call TRBJ1-1; 9 bases match TRBD1. The germline gives CDR1 SGHVS, CDR2 FQNEAQ. The CDR3 consists of 15 residues. The ends lost 5 bases at V and 4 bases at J; junction bases unmatched: 8.

The V call is TRBV5-1, the J call TRBJ1-6, with D unclear. V was shortened by 0 bases and J by 4 bases, with 5 bases between the two germline ends. This CDR3 is built from 14 residues. Germline-derived CDR1 and CDR2 are SGHRS and YFSETQ. For the CDR3, the DNA is TGCGCCAGCAGCTTGGGGAGTTATAATTCACCCCTCCACTTT. The encoded protein is CASSLGSYNSPLHF.